Following are 28 T cell receptor beta chains from one sample sequenced in a study of T cell responses to AZD1222 COVID-19 vaccine. Profiled with immunoSEQ multiplex PCR; TCRdb holds only in-frame clones, not every one. The data show about 160,000 clones, around 87% seen once. Material: peripheral blood, obtained on day 0 of AZD1222 vaccination. The receptors derive from an adult in good health.

The V and J genes are TRBV19 and TRBJ2-6, with a weak D call TRBD1 (5 bases). Germline V gene data show CDR1 as LNHDA and CDR2 as SQIVND (reference sequence). V lost 3 bases and J 0 bases, leaving 12 bases between the germline ends. This CDR3 is 17 amino acids long. Written as DNA, the CDR3 is TGTGCCAGTAGTATTGGACACACGAGCTCTGGGGCCAACGTCCTGACTTTC. Protein sequence: CASSIGHTSSGANVLTF.

The V and J genes are TRBV28 and TRBJ1-3, with D tentatively TRBD1 (6 bases). CDR1 is MDHEN, CDR2 SYDVKM, per germline. This CDR3 region has 14 residues. V was pared by 3 bases and J by 2 bases, with 8 bases between. CDR3 residues: CASSFRTAGNTIYF. The CDR3 nucleotides read TGTGCCAGCAGTTTTCGGACAGCTGGAAACACCATATATTTT.

The J gene is TRBJ2-3, the V gene TRBV2; a possible D gene is TRBD2 (6 bases). This CDR3 is 14 amino acids long. The V end lost 8 bases, the J end lost 0 bases, and 12 bases lay between the germline ends. Germline lookup yields CDR1 SNHLY and CDR2 FYNNEI. The CDR3 protein is CASLSGSSTDTQYF. CDR3 nucleotide sequence: TGTGCCAGCCTTAGCGGATCCAGCACAGATACGCAGTATTTT.

This rearrangement joins TRBV2 to TRBJ1-2, with a tentative D call TRBD1 (5 bases). Germline loops: CDR1 SNHLY, CDR2 FYNNEI. Trimming took off 11 bases at V and 4 bases at J, with 17 bases between the two ends. The CDR3 contains 13 residues. The CDR3 is CASGDPGGYGYTF. CDR3 nucleotide sequence: TGTGCCTCCGGGGACCCCGGGGGCTATGGCTACACCTTC.

The chain combines TRBV5-6 with TRBJ1-1, with D uncertain. There are 13 residues in the CDR3. From germline, CDR1 is SGHDT and CDR2 YYEEEE. Trimming pared 1 base from V and 8 bases from J, leaving 12 bases between. The chain's CDR3 is CASSLYGSGEAFF. Here the CDR3 DNA reads TGTGCCAGCAGCTTGTATGGCAGCGGAGAAGCTTTCTTT. Looking up the rest from reference TRBV5-6 and TRBJ1-1 gives the full variable domain: DAGVTQSPTHLIKTRGQQVTLRCSPKSGHDTVSWYQQALGQGPQFIFQYYEEEERQRGNFPDRFSGHQFPNYSSELNVNALLLGDSALYLCASSLYGSGEAFFGQGTRLTVV.

This chain links TRBV2 with TRBJ2-1; D is undetermined. V was cut by 3 bases and J by 0 bases, with 9 bases left in between. The CDR3 runs to 15 residues. Germline V gene sequence: CDR1 SNHLY, CDR2 FYNNEI. CDR3 sequence reads: CASSEDPSSYNEQFF. The CDR3 DNA is TGTGCCAGCAGTGAGGACCCGAGCTCCTACAATGAGCAGTTCTTC.

The rearrangement joins TRBV5-5 to TRBJ1-2; 8 bases align to TRBD1. Trimming cost V 7 bases and J 2 bases; bases outside gene matches: 10. The CDR3 is 15 residues long. CDR1 is SGHKS, CDR2 YYEKEE, per germline (reference sequence). The CDR3 region is CASGTQGAGNYGYTF. Here the CDR3 DNA reads TGTGCCAGCGGGACGCAGGGGGCAGGGAACTATGGCTACACCTTC.

CDR3 sequence (DNA): TGTGCCAGCAGCGTAGGGGTCCACGGTGCGGAGACCCAGTACTTC. This encodes CASSVGVHGAETQYF. The rearrangement uses TRBV9 and TRBJ2-5; D is ambiguous. CDR3 length: 15 amino acids. Trimming removed 0 bases at V and 5 bases at J, with 14 bases between. The V gene's germline CDR1 is SGDLS and CDR2 YYNGEE.

The chain has TRBV6-4 and TRBJ2-1, with D unresolved. This CDR3 has 15 amino acids. Trimming left V 3 bases short and J 7 bases short, with 16 bases between. Germline V lookup: CDR1 MRHNA, CDR2 SNTAGT. The CDR3 DNA sequence: TGTGCCAGCAGTGAACAGCAAACTGCCCCAAATGAGCAGTTCTTC. This gives the protein CASSEQQTAPNEQFF.

A single count supports this clone. CDR3 DNA sequence: TGTGCCAGCAGTTACTCCGGGAGGGTGCAGCCCCAGCATTTT. It translates to CASSYSGRVQPQHF. This chain connects TRBV6-5 to TRBJ1-5; D gene ambiguous. Germline CDR1 MNHEY, CDR2 SVGAGI. The CDR3 covers 14 residues. The V end lost 0 bases, the J end lost 7 bases, and 10 bases lay between the germline ends.

The chain uses TRBV27 and TRBJ1-4, with D hard to call. The V and J ends lost 6 bases and 0 bases respectively, with 11 bases between them. Germline CDR1 MNHEY, CDR2 SMNVEV (reference sequence). The CDR3 length is 15 residues. The CDR3 loop reads CASRYAGTTNEKLFF. CDR3 nucleotides: TGTGCCAGCAGATACGCGGGAACAACTAATGAAAAACTGTTTTTT. The variable domain in full, completed from reference TRBV27 and TRBJ1-4, reads EAQVTQNPRYLITVTGKKLTVTCSQNMNHEYMSWYRQDPGLGLRQIYYSMNVEVTDKGDVPEGYKVSRKEKRNFPLILESPSPNQTSLYFCASRYAGTTNEKLFFGSGTQLSVL.

The chain employs TRBV3-1 (or the pseudogene TRBV3-2) and TRBJ2-1; 7 positions agree with TRBD2. This CDR3 has 15 residues. V lost 4 bases to trimming and J lost 5 bases; unmatched junction nucleotides: 8. The germline V gene has CDR1 LGHDT and CDR2 YNNKEL (reference sequence). The CDR3 region is CASSRTGTIHNEQFF. In DNA form, the CDR3 reads TGTGCCAGCAGCCGAACCGGGACTATCCACAATGAGCAGTTCTTC.

J is TRBJ2-1 and V is TRBV28; 7 bases are shared with TRBD1. The V gene's germline CDR1 is MDHEN and CDR2 SYDVKM. The CDR3 covers 15 residues. Trimming cost V 5 bases and J 5 bases; bases outside gene matches: 9. Written as DNA, the CDR3 is TGTGCCAGCAGTCTGACCGGGACAGTCAACAATGAGCAGTTCTTC. Translating gives CASSLTGTVNNEQFF.

This clone showed up just once. The rearrangement links TRBV9 to TRBJ1-2, with D possibly TRBD1 on 6 matching bases. The V gene lost 3 bases and the J gene lost 3 bases, with 18 bases spanning the gap. The germline V gene encodes CDR1 SGDLS and CDR2 YYNGEE. The CDR3 length is 16 residues. Written as DNA, the CDR3 is TGTGCCAGCAGCGGACTGTACGTAGGGGGAGACTATGGCTACACCTTC. This sequence encodes CASSGLYVGGDYGYTF.

The V and J genes are TRBV7-9 and TRBJ1-4, with D possibly matching TRBD1 (6 bases). The CDR3 consists of 14 residues. The germline gives CDR1 SEHNR, CDR2 FQNEAQ (reference sequence). V was shortened by 4 bases and J by 3 bases, with 9 bases between the two germline ends. CDR3 coding DNA: TGTGCCAGCAGCTCCAGGGGTGCTAATGAAAAACTGTTTTTT. Residues: CASSSRGANEKLFF.

The chain joins TRBV4-3 to TRBJ2-1; 11 positions agree with TRBD2. J gave up 7 bases and V 1 base, and 6 bases lay outside the gene matches. Germline-derived CDR1 and CDR2 are LGHNA and YSLEER. The CDR3 runs to 16 residues. CDR3 loop: CASSQVGLAVGNEQFF. In DNA, the CDR3 is TGCGCCAGCAGCCAAGTGGGACTAGCGGTGGGTAATGAGCAGTTCTTC.

The V and J genes are TRBV5-6 and TRBJ1-5, with TRBD1 matching over 7 bases. J lost 4 bases, V lost 4 bases, and 8 bases had no gene match. The CDR3 contains 15 residues. CDR1 is SGHDT and CDR2 is YYEEEE in the germline V gene. The CDR3 loop is CASSPGWGQNQPQHF. The CDR3 DNA follows: TGTGCCAGCAGCCCGGGGTGGGGACAGAATCAGCCCCAGCATTTT.

V gene TRBV5-1 combines with J gene TRBJ2-2; weak D call: TRBD2 (5 bases). With 3 bases removed from V and 1 base from J, the gap between germline ends came to 13 bases. There are 16 residues in the CDR3. The germline V gene encodes CDR1 SGHRS and CDR2 YFSETQ. The CDR3, as DNA: TGCGCCAGCAGCTGGGGTTACCGGGAGAACACCGGGGAGCTGTTTTTT. It yields the protein CASSWGYRENTGELFF.

The rearrangement joins TRBV29-1 to TRBJ1-1, with no clear D. In germline, CDR1 is SQVTM, CDR2 ANQGSEA. The V and J ends lost 5 bases and 0 bases respectively, with 10 bases between them. The CDR3 totals 13 residues. CDR3 residues: CSVSFRLNTEAFF. CDR3 bases: TGCAGCGTTTCCTTCAGGTTGAACACTGAAGCTTTCTTT.

The chain joins TRBV9 to TRBJ2-1; weak D call: TRBD2 (5 bases). The CDR3 contains 14 residues. Trimming removed 4 bases at V and 9 bases at J, with 17 bases between. Per the germline V gene, CDR1 is SGDLS and CDR2 is YYNGEE. As DNA, the CDR3 is TGTGCCAGCAGCCCGAACCGGGAACTCTCTGAGCAGTTCTTC. This sequence encodes CASSPNRELSEQFF.

The V gene is TRBV5-1, the J gene TRBJ2-2; D possibly matches TRBD1 or TRBD2 (5 bases each). The CDR3 has 16 residues. The ends were cut back, 2 bases at V and 6 bases at J, with 17 bases in the middle. CDR1 is SGHRS and CDR2 is YFSETQ in the germline V gene. CDR3 nucleotide sequence: TGCGCCAGCAGCTTACGGGGTGGGACGGCCGCCGGGGAGCTGTTTTTT. It is translated as CASSLRGGTAAGELFF. The full variable domain, its missing parts supplied by reference TRBV5-1 and TRBJ2-2, is KAGVTQTPRYLIKTRGQQVTLSCSPISGHRSVSWYQQTPGQGLQFLFEYFSETQRNKGNFPGRFSGRQFSNSRSEMNVSTLELGDSALYLCASSLRGGTAAGELFFGEGSRLTVL.

This clone was recorded only once. V and J are TRBV7-2 and TRBJ2-7; 7 positions agree with TRBD2. Germline-derived CDR1 and CDR2 are SGHTA and FQGNSA. This CDR3 comprises 13 residues. V dropped 7 bases and J dropped 5; count of bases not matched to a gene: 8. The CDR3 loop is CASTDGGVHEQYF. The DNA for the CDR3 is TGTGCCAGCACCGATGGGGGGGTCCACGAGCAGTACTTC.

This chain connects TRBV5-1 to TRBJ2-3; possible D gene TRBD2, 6 bases. V was cut by 5 bases and J by 1 base, with 8 bases left in between. Germline V CDR1 and CDR2: SGHRS, YFSETQ. This CDR3 has 13 amino acids. The CDR3 sequence is CASSSGGTDTQYF. DNA for the CDR3: TGCGCCAGCAGTTCGGGGGGCACAGATACGCAGTATTTT.

The chain joins TRBV29-1 to TRBJ2-1; D may correspond to TRBD1 or TRBD2 (5 bases each). Per the germline V gene, CDR1 is SQVTM and CDR2 is ANQGSEA. V lost 2 bases, J lost 9 bases, and 17 bases lay in between. The CDR3 is made up of 14 amino acids. CDR3 coding DNA: TGCAGCGTTGAATCTAATCTAGAGAGGGGTGAGCAGTTCTTC. This gives the protein CSVESNLERGEQFF.

This chain joins TRBV2 and TRBJ1-5; D gene unclear. The CDR3 is 15 residues long. Per germline, CDR1 SNHLY and CDR2 FYNNEI. V shed 4 bases and J shed 0 bases, with 10 bases lying between them. The CDR3: CASSGRAYSNQPQHF. The DNA for the CDR3 is TGTGCCAGCAGTGGGCGGGCTTATAGCAATCAGCCCCAGCATTTT.

This chain uses TRBV5-5 with TRBJ1-6, with 7 bases fitting TRBD1. This CDR3 is 16 amino acids long. V shed 1 base, J shed 5 bases, and the junction held 6 bases outside the gene matches. Germline-derived CDR1 and CDR2 are SGHKS and YYEKEE (reference sequence). The CDR3 DNA follows: TGTGCCAGCAGCTTGTTAGGGGGCGCGGATAATTCACCCCTCCACTTT. This sequence encodes CASSLLGGADNSPLHF.

This chain joins TRBV10-2 and TRBJ2-3; TRBD1 might be the D (6 bases). This CDR3 contains 15 residues. The V gene's germline CDR1 is WSHSY and CDR2 SAAADI. The V end was cut by 3 bases, the J end by 1 base, with 11 bases between. The CDR3, as DNA: TGCGCCAGCAGTGATCCCGAGGGGGGCACAGATACGCAGTATTTT. Amino acid sequence: CASSDPEGGTDTQYF.

V gene TRBV5-4 combines with J gene TRBJ1-1; no firm D call. CDR3 length equals 12 residues. Per germline, CDR1 SGHNT and CDR2 YYREEE (reference sequence). The ends were cut back, 0 bases at V and 7 bases at J, with 7 bases in the middle. In nucleotides, the CDR3 is TGTGCCAGCAGCTTGGCCTCGATTGAAGCTTTCTTT. Protein sequence: CASSLASIEAFF.